The 27 T cell receptor beta chains below all came from one sample that was sequenced in a study of molecular identifiers for immune sequencing clone quantification (dated by TCRdb to between 2017 and 2018). The library came from PCR. TCRdb lists the instrument as Illumina HiSeq 4000. The raw public data were reprocessed by TCRdb itself: fastp quality trimming at Q25, MiXCR clonotype calling, in-frame beta chains only. Every CDR3 protein is listed once, alongside the most common genes and DNA of its rows. The sample table contains about 320,000 distinct CDR3 sequences; only one count was recorded for roughly 23% of them. Clones ranked in the top ten supply 0.81% of the sample. The material sequenced was naive CD8+ T cells from blood, with Jurkat cell RNA spiked in. The cell subset or site tag for this specimen amounts to: FACS-sorted CD8+CD4-CCR7+CD45RA+ naive T cells. The receptors come from a human donor in good health. Some libraries in this study had Jurkat cell RNA spiked in.

At least ten counts were recorded for this clonotype. CDR3 sequence: CASQSGQGVVEQYF. As DNA, the CDR3 is TGTGCCAGCCAATCGGGACAGGGGGTAGTCGAGCAGTACTTC. V gene TRBV11-1 combines with J gene TRBJ2-7, with 11 bases matching TRBD1. The CDR3 extends over 14 amino acids. Germline V CDR1 and CDR2: SGHAT, FQDESV (reference sequence). The trim removed 8 bases at V and 6 bases at J, leaving 9 bases unmatched.

Concerning this clonotype itself: A single base separates this from a much larger clone, so it may be a read error. V usage is TRBV13 and J usage is TRBJ1-1, with TRBD1 identical over 7 bases. The CDR3 runs 15 residues. CDR1 is PRHDT and CDR2 is FYEKMQ in the germline V gene (reference sequence). V lost 2 bases, J lost 4 bases, and 7 bases stayed unmatched. CDR3 sequence reads: CASSLRAGGFTEAFF. The CDR3 DNA reads TGTGCCAGCAGCTTACGTGCAGGGGGGTTCACTGAAGCTTTCTTT. Complete variable domain (other parts from reference TRBV13 and TRBJ1-1): AAGVIQSPRHLIKEKRETATLKCYPIPRHDTVYWYQQGPGQDPQFLISFYEKMQSDKGSIPDRFSAQQFSDYHSELNMSSLELGDSALYFCASSLRAGGFTEAFFGQGTRLTVV.

This clonotype was observed a handful of times. This chain uses TRBV2 with TRBJ2-7; 15 positions match TRBD2. CDR1 SNHLY and CDR2 FYNNEI come from the germline V gene. J was trimmed by 3 bases and V by 8 bases; bases with no gene match: 8. The CDR3 spans 16 residues. Here the CDR3 reads CASGPGLAGGHYEQYF. Here the CDR3 DNA reads TGTGCCAGCGGACCGGGACTAGCGGGGGGCCACTACGAGCAGTACTTC.

This clonotype has ten or more counts. The chain couples TRBV19 to TRBJ1-4, with D possibly matching TRBD1 (5 bases). Germline loops: CDR1 LNHDA, CDR2 SQIVND (reference sequence). Between the trimmed V and J ends, which lost 8 bases and 5 bases, there was a span of 15 bases. CDR3 size: 14 residues. For the CDR3, the DNA is TGTGCCAGTTCCGCCACGGGGGGAAATGAAAAACTGTTTTTT. Its protein product is CASSATGGNEKLFF.

This clonotype was recorded many times. The V and J genes are TRBV4-1 and TRBJ2-7; 8 bases are shared with TRBD2. CDR3 length: 16 residues. The ends lost 0 bases at V and 4 bases at J; junction bases unmatched: 8. Germline CDR1 is MGHRA and CDR2 is YSYEKL. Here the CDR3 DNA reads TGCGCCAGCAGCCAAGATCTGAGTAGCGGGGTATACGAGCAGTACTTC. It encodes CASSQDLSSGVYEQYF.

This clonotype came up many times. The chain carries TRBV4-3 and TRBJ2-5, with 7 bases lining up with TRBD1. Per germline, CDR1 LGHNA and CDR2 YSLEER. With V trimmed by 3 bases and J by 3 bases, 7 bases remained unmatched. This CDR3 contains 15 residues. The CDR3 spells CASSQRDSPEETQYF. As DNA, the CDR3 is TGCGCCAGCAGCCAGAGGGACAGTCCAGAAGAGACCCAGTACTTC.

This clonotype has a count of ten or more. The chain recombines TRBV5-5 with TRBJ1-5; D not certain. V lost 6 bases, J lost 3 bases, and 22 bases lay in between. The V gene's germline CDR1 is SGHKS and CDR2 YYEKEE (reference sequence). This CDR3 comprises 17 residues. The CDR3 is CASTPDLSLNPNQPQHF. The CDR3 region has the DNA TGTGCCAGCACCCCCGATTTGAGTTTAAATCCCAATCAGCCCCAGCATTTT. Full variable domain (outside the CDR3, taken from reference TRBV5-5 and TRBJ1-5): DAGVTQSPTHLIKTRGQQVTLRCSPISGHKSVSWYQQVLGQGPQFIFQYYEKEERGRGNFPDRFSARQFPNYSSELNVNALLLGDSALYLCASTPDLSLNPNQPQHFGDGTRLSIL.

About this clonotype itself: The junction and the germline gene differ at one end; a read error may be behind it. The V and J genes are TRBV3-1 and TRBJ1-5, with D unresolved. Germline V gene lookup returns CDR1 LGHDT and CDR2 YNNKEL (reference sequence). CDR3 size: 15 residues. The CDR3 DNA is TGTGCCAGCAGCCAAGATCTGCAGAGCAATCGGCCCCAGCATTTT. It codes for CASSQDLQSNRPQHF.

Comments on this clonotype: A much larger clone lies a single base off, so this may be a read error. No conserved phenylalanine or tryptophan is present at the end of the CDR3, so a read error is the likely explanation. This chain connects TRBV6-5 to TRBJ2-3; 8 bases align to TRBD2. V was pared by 6 bases and J by 0 bases, with 5 bases of the junction left unmatched. CDR3 length: 15 residues. CDR1 MNHEY and CDR2 SVGAGI come from the germline V gene. Here the CDR3 reads CASRIAGFSTDTQYV. CDR3 coding DNA: TGTGCCAGCAGGATAGCGGGGTTTAGCACAGATACGCAGTATGTT.

At least ten counts were recorded for this clonotype. J is TRBJ1-1 and V is TRBV3-1, with D unresolved. This CDR3 is built from 15 residues. CDR1 LGHDT and CDR2 YNNKEL come from the germline V gene (reference sequence). The V end lost 1 base, the J end lost 0 bases, and 9 bases lay between the germline ends. CDR3 sequence: CASSQGAGMNTEAFF. DNA for the CDR3: TGTGCCAGCAGCCAAGGGGCGGGCATGAACACTGAAGCTTTCTTT.

V is TRBV27 and J is TRBJ2-3; 10 nucleotides line up with TRBD1. Germline V CDR1 and CDR2: MNHEY, SMNVEV (reference sequence). The trim removed 4 bases at V and 6 bases at J, leaving 10 bases unmatched. The CDR3 consists of 16 residues. CDR3 nucleotides: TGTGCCAGCAGTTCCTTGACAGGGGGCTTTGGGGATACGCAGTATTTT. The encoded protein is CASSSLTGGFGDTQYF.

The V call is TRBV5-1, the J call TRBJ2-2; 12 bases align to TRBD1. The CDR3 consists of 18 residues. The germline gives CDR1 SGHRS, CDR2 YFSETQ. V shed 2 bases, J shed 1 base, and the junction held 6 bases outside the gene matches. The CDR3 bases are TGCGCCAGCAGCTTACCGGGACAGGGGGCTTGGAACACCGGGGAGCTGTTTTTT. Amino acids: CASSLPGQGAWNTGELFF.

In this sample, this clonotype turned up many times. CDR3: CASSVDLSGRTEAFF. CDR3 DNA sequence: TGTGCCAGCAGCGTAGATTTGTCAGGGAGGACTGAAGCTTTCTTT. V and J are TRBV9 and TRBJ1-1, with a possible D match to TRBD1 (5 bases). Germline CDR1 and CDR2: SGDLS and YYNGEE. The CDR3 has 15 amino acids. The V and J ends lost 0 bases and 5 bases respectively, with 14 bases between them.

The sample holds many counts of this clonotype. The rearrangement uses TRBV5-5 and TRBJ2-5; 10 nucleotides match TRBD2. This CDR3 is 16 amino acids long. V gave up 4 bases and J gave up 4 bases; unmatched junction bases: 10. Looked up from germline, CDR1 is SGHKS and CDR2 is YYEKEE (reference sequence). DNA for the CDR3: TGTGCCAGCAGCGTCAACCCGGGACTAGCGTCAGAGACCCAGTACTTC. Translated, it gives CASSVNPGLASETQYF.

This clonotype was detected many times. V gene TRBV29-1 combines with J gene TRBJ1-1, with 10 bases aligning to TRBD1. The ends lost 6 bases at V and 3 bases at J; junction bases unmatched: 13. The CDR3 spans 16 residues. CDR1 and CDR2 (germline): SQVTM, ANQGSEA. DNA for the CDR3: TGCAGCGTCTCGGGGACAGGGGTTGGAGGCTACACTGAAGCTTTCTTT. Translation gives CSVSGTGVGGYTEAFF.

This clonotype has a count of ten or more. The chain has TRBV19 and TRBJ2-3, with D perhaps matching TRBD2 (6 bases). CDR1 is LNHDA, CDR2 SQIVND, per germline (reference sequence). The V gene lost 6 bases and the J gene lost 0 bases, with 13 bases spanning the gap. This CDR3 spans 15 amino acids. CDR3 coding DNA: TGTGCCAGTAGATCGGGCGCGGGAAGCACAGATACGCAGTATTTT. Amino acids: CASRSGAGSTDTQYF.

Note on this clonotype: This may be a read error, as it is one base from a much larger clone. The chain is built from TRBV7-9 and TRBJ2-5, with D possibly being TRBD2 (5 bases). The germline V gene has CDR1 SEHNR and CDR2 FQNEAQ (reference sequence). This CDR3 is 14 amino acids long. V gave up 1 base and J gave up 9 bases, with 15 bases separating them. The CDR3 loop reads CASSLGQGGEAQYF. Here the CDR3 DNA reads TGTGCCAGCAGCTTAGGGCAAGGAGGCGAGGCCCAGTACTTC.

Regarding this clonotype: A much larger clone sits a single nucleotide away, making a read error possible. The chain has TRBV6-6 and TRBJ2-7; maybe TRBD2 (6 bases). The ends were cut back, 0 bases at V and 3 bases at J, with 21 bases in the middle. Germline-derived CDR1 and CDR2 are MNHNY and SVGAGI (reference sequence). The CDR3 loop spans 18 amino acids. This chain's CDR3 is CASSYSIAQRALNYEQYF. The CDR3 region has the DNA TGTGCCAGCAGTTACTCGATTGCTCAGCGGGCGTTAAACTACGAGCAGTACTTC.

V usage is TRBV12-3 or TRBV12-4 and J usage is TRBJ2-7; TRBD2 might be the D (7 bases). The V and J ends lost 8 bases and 3 bases respectively, with 20 bases between them. CDR3 length equals 15 residues. The CDR3 here is CASSPVAGADYEQYF. In DNA, the CDR3 is TGTGCCAGCTCGCCTGTTGCGGGGGCCGACTACGAGCAGTACTTC.

Comment on this clonotype: A much larger clone is a single base away; this may be a read error. CDR3 bases: TGTGCCAGCTTTATTAGATCTGGGGCCAACGTCCTGACTTTC. Translated: CASFIRSGANVLTF. The chain links TRBV6-2 or TRBV6-3 to TRBJ2-6, with D uncertain. The CDR3 covers 14 residues. V lost 8 bases and J lost 1, with 9 bases in between. CDR1 and CDR2 (germline): MNHEY, SVGEGT.

V gene TRBV4-3 combines with J gene TRBJ2-7; D is unresolved. Trimming removed 4 bases at V and 3 bases at J, with 16 bases between. The CDR3 sequence is 15 residues long. The germline V gene encodes CDR1 LGHNA and CDR2 YSLEER. The CDR3 nucleotides are TGCGCCAGCAGCCGTTCTTCGGCCGGGTACTACGAGCAGTACTTC. Residues: CASSRSSAGYYEQYF.

This clonotype was seen repeatedly, ten times or more. The genes are TRBV4-3 and TRBJ2-7; D unclear. The V end was cut by 0 bases, the J end by 0 bases, with 6 bases between. CDR1 LGHNA and CDR2 YSLEER come from the germline V gene. The length of the CDR3 is 14 residues. In DNA form, the CDR3 reads TGCGCCAGCAGCCAAGATGCCAACTCCTACGAGCAGTACTTC. Translation gives CASSQDANSYEQYF.

This clonotype was picked up many times. The chain recombines TRBV27 with TRBJ1-5; D remains ambiguous. This CDR3 is 16 amino acids long. The germline V and J ends were trimmed by 8 bases and 1 base, with 18 bases remaining between them. Germline CDR1 is MNHEY and CDR2 is SMNVEV (reference sequence). CDR3 amino acids: CASGKRNLKSNQPQHF. The CDR3 nucleotides are TGTGCCAGCGGTAAGAGAAATCTGAAAAGCAATCAGCCCCAGCATTTT.

Ten or more counts support this clonotype. The chain has TRBV19 and TRBJ2-1; D gene uncertain. The CDR3 has 13 amino acids. Trimming pared 1 base from V and 4 bases from J, leaving 5 bases between. Germline-derived CDR1 and CDR2 are LNHDA and SQIVND (reference sequence). The CDR3 sequence: CASSIASYNEQFF. As DNA, the CDR3 is TGTGCCAGTAGTATAGCCAGTTACAATGAGCAGTTCTTC. The entire variable domain, with the rest obtained from reference TRBV19 and TRBJ2-1, is as follows: DGGITQSPKYLFRKEGQNVTLSCEQNLNHDAMYWYRQDPGQGLRLIYYSQIVNDFQKGDIAEGYSVSREKKESFPLTVTSAQKNPTAFYLCASSIASYNEQFFGPGTRLTVL.

The sample holds many counts of this clonotype. The chain recombines TRBV4-1 with TRBJ2-2; 8 nucleotides match TRBD2. The germline CDR1 and CDR2 sequences are MGHRA and YSYEKL. The CDR3 length is 16 residues. V lost 3 bases to trimming and J lost 3 bases; unmatched junction nucleotides: 6. The CDR3 bases are TGCGCCAGCAGCCACAGAGCGGGGGTGGACACCGGGGAGCTGTTTTTT. As protein: CASSHRAGVDTGELFF.

This clonotype came up many times. This chain connects TRBV6-6 to TRBJ2-2, with D tentatively TRBD1 or TRBD2 (5 bases each). CDR1 and CDR2 from the germline V gene are MNHNY and SVGAGI (reference sequence). Trimming left V 2 bases short and J 6 bases short, with 10 bases between. The CDR3 is 14 residues long. Here the CDR3 reads CASSYIPGPGELFF. In DNA form, the CDR3 reads TGTGCCAGCAGTTACATCCCGGGGCCCGGGGAGCTGTTTTTT.

This clonotype came up many times. The CDR3 region has the DNA TGCGCCAGCAGCCAAGATCAGGCAGTATATTCACCCCTCCACTTT. It yields the protein CASSQDQAVYSPLHF. This chain uses TRBV4-1 with TRBJ1-6; D unresolved. Trimming removed 0 bases from V and 8 bases from J, with 11 bases in between. From germline, CDR1 is MGHRA and CDR2 YSYEKL. CDR3 size: 15 residues.